A single sample is the source of the 20 T cell receptor beta chains below, sequenced in a study of response to subunit inactivated influenza vaccine (dated by TCRdb to about 2018). Libraries were prepared through RT-PCR. The data were produced on an Illumina HiSeq 2500. Clones were called with MiXCR by TCRdb after fastp trimmed the public reads at Q25, and only in-frame beta chains were retained. A single entry per CDR3 protein holds the most common genes and DNA from its merged rows. The sample has over 750,000 distinct CDR3 sequences on record, approximately 22% of them singletons. Jointly, the top ten make up approximately 10% of the sample. Specimen: PBMCs from blood, collected roughly 5 days after vaccination. These receptors were obtained from a man aged 50 to 59 who received an inactivated influenza vaccine. Donor details come from another sample of the same person, matched by shared clones.

This clonotype was seen only a few times. The chain links TRBV5-5 to TRBJ2-2; D is ambiguous. This CDR3 has 15 residues. The V end lost 4 bases, the J end lost 1 base, and 11 bases lay between the germline ends. CDR1 is SGHKS, CDR2 YYEKEE, per germline (reference sequence). Written as DNA, the CDR3 is TGTGCCAGCAGCGCCCGGGCTGAGAACACCGGGGAGCTGTTTTTT. Amino acid sequence: CASSARAENTGELFF.

Notes on this clonotype: The junction departs from the called germline gene at one end, perhaps through a read error. V and J are TRBV11-2 and TRBJ2-3, with 7 bases identical to TRBD1. Per germline, CDR1 SGHAT and CDR2 FQNNGV. The CDR3 spans 16 residues. CDR3: CATSLDQTGSTDTQYF. For the CDR3, the DNA is TGTGCCACCAGCTTAGATCAGACAGGGAGCACAGATACGCAGTATTTT.

This clonotype showed up just a few times. An end of the junction differs from the germline gene, which may be a read error. This sequence joins TRBV4-2 and TRBJ2-1, with 8 bases aligning to TRBD2. The CDR3 is 16 residues long. The germline CDR1 and CDR2 sequences are LGHNA and YNFKEQ. CDR3 in DNA: TGTGCCAGCAGACAAGAGGACGGGAGGGTATACAATGAGCAGTTCTTC. Translating it yields CASRQEDGRVYNEQFF.

The chain couples TRBV20-1 to TRBJ1-1, with D maybe TRBD1 (5 bases). The CDR3 loop spans 12 amino acids. V lost 6 bases and J lost 4, with 12 bases in between. The germline V gene encodes CDR1 DFQATT and CDR2 SNEGSKA (reference sequence). CDR3 DNA sequence: TGCAGTGCACCTCAGGGAGGCACTGAAGCTTTCTTT. It codes for CSAPQGGTEAFF.

The chain couples TRBV4-2 to TRBJ2-5; 8 nucleotides align to TRBD1. The V and J ends lost 4 bases and 1 base, in that order; junction bases with no gene match: 11. This CDR3 contains 17 residues. Germline V gene sequence: CDR1 LGHNA, CDR2 YNFKEQ. DNA for the CDR3: TGTGCCAGCAGCCCAAACCCCGGGACAGGTGTCCAAGAGACCCAGTACTTC. It yields the protein CASSPNPGTGVQETQYF.

This clonotype was picked up many times. The junction departs from germline at one end; a sequencing error may be responsible. The chain links TRBV5-1 to TRBJ2-1; D may match TRBD1 or TRBD2 (5 bases each). From germline, CDR1 is SGHRS and CDR2 YFSETQ. CDR3 length equals 16 residues. CDR3 amino acids: CASSLIGGSSYNEQFF. CDR3 nucleotide sequence: TGTGCCAGCAGCTTAATTGGGGGTAGCTCCTACAATGAGCAGTTCTTC.

This clonotype was observed once. V usage is TRBV12-3 or TRBV12-4 and J usage is TRBJ2-1; D possibly corresponds to TRBD2 (6 bases). This CDR3 region has 14 residues. Trimming pared 6 bases from V and 10 bases from J, leaving 19 bases between. The CDR3 is CASSIFGLANEQFF. CDR3 coding DNA: TGTGCCAGCAGCATCTTCGGCCTAGCGAACGAGCAGTTCTTC.

This clonotype was seen a few times. The chain joins TRBV5-5 to TRBJ2-3; TRBD2 is a possible D gene (5 bases). The V end was cut by 4 bases, the J end by 5 bases, with 11 bases between. This CDR3 is built from 13 residues. Germline CDR1 is SGHKS and CDR2 is YYEKEE (reference sequence). The CDR3 sequence is CASSRNGLDTQYF. For the CDR3, the DNA is TGTGCCAGCAGCAGGAATGGACTAGATACGCAGTATTTT.

CDR3 residues: CASSFARKVLTYEQYF. In nucleotides, the CDR3 is TGCGCCAGCAGCTTTGCCAGAAAAGTGCTAACCTACGAGCAGTACTTC. The V gene is TRBV5-1, the J gene TRBJ2-7; D gene uncertain. CDR1 and CDR2 from the germline V gene are SGHRS and YFSETQ. The CDR3 length is 16 residues. The V end lost 2 bases, the J end lost 2 bases, and 17 bases lay between the germline ends.

This clonotype was observed a few times. The rearrangement links TRBV6-2 or TRBV6-3 to TRBJ2-2, with 9 bases aligning to TRBD1. V lost 6 bases, J lost 7 bases, and 3 bases stayed unmatched. The CDR3 has 13 residues. In germline, CDR1 is MNHEY, CDR2 SVGEGT. The CDR3 sequence: CASRDRGNGELFF. The CDR3 region has the DNA TGTGCCAGCAGGGACAGGGGAAACGGGGAGCTGTTTTTT.

The chain is built from TRBV7-6 and TRBJ2-7; D might be TRBD1 (5 bases). The germline V gene encodes CDR1 SGHVS and CDR2 FNYEAQ. V lost 0 bases and J 4 bases, leaving 13 bases between the germline ends. The CDR3 has 15 amino acids. CDR3 bases: TGTGCCAGCAGCTTAGCGGCAGGGAACGCTTACGAGCAGTACTTC. This encodes CASSLAAGNAYEQYF.

The CDR3, as DNA: TGTGCCAGCAGCCCCCTTGGAGGATCACCCCTCCACTTT. As protein: CASSPLGGSPLHF. This chain joins TRBV7-9 and TRBJ1-6, with D unclear. This CDR3 spans 13 amino acids. Trimming shortened V by 5 bases and J by 10 bases, and 12 bases separated the two germline ends. The V gene's germline CDR1 is SEHNR and CDR2 FQNEAQ (reference sequence).

The sample holds a few counts of this clonotype. The chain employs TRBV18 and TRBJ2-2; 8 nucleotides align to TRBD2. Germline lookup yields CDR1 KGHSH and CDR2 LQKENI. The trim removed 6 bases at V and 0 bases at J, leaving 9 bases unmatched. The CDR3 contains 17 residues. For the CDR3, the DNA is TGTGCCAGCTCGTTTACTAGCGGAGCCGCGAACACCGGGGAGCTGTTTTTT. Protein product: CASSFTSGAANTGELFF.

V and J are TRBV9 and TRBJ2-1; unclear D gene. The CDR3 runs to 13 residues. Trimming left V 5 bases short and J 3 bases short, with 9 bases between. The germline V gene encodes CDR1 SGDLS and CDR2 YYNGEE. CDR3 residues: CASSGESYNEQFF. The DNA of the CDR3 is TGTGCCAGCAGTGGGGAAAGCTACAATGAGCAGTTCTTC. Supplemented by reference TRBV9 and TRBJ2-1, the full variable domain reads DSGVTQTPKHLITATGQRVTLRCSPRSGDLSVYWYQQSLDQGLQFLIQYYNGEERAKGNILERFSAQQFPDLHSELNLSSLELGDSALYFCASSGESYNEQFFGPGTRLTVL.

The chain carries TRBV15 and TRBJ1-1; D not certain. In germline, CDR1 is LNHNV, CDR2 YYDKDF (reference sequence). V was clipped by 0 bases and J by 6 bases, with 8 bases between them. The CDR3 is 13 residues long. CDR3 in amino acids: CATSRDAAAEAFF. The CDR3 nucleotides read TGTGCCACCAGCAGAGATGCGGCAGCTGAAGCTTTCTTT.

In this sample, this clonotype turned up many times. The chain joins TRBV12-3 or TRBV12-4 to TRBJ2-3, with D unclear. This CDR3 is built from 15 residues. V gave up 0 bases and J gave up 2 bases, with 9 bases separating them. The CDR3 coding sequence is TGTGCCAGCAGTTTAGCGATGCAGCCCACAGATACGCAGTATTTT. Translated: CASSLAMQPTDTQYF.

CDR3 nucleotide sequence: TGTGCGACTAGATCCAATGAGCAGTTCTTC. Amino acid sequence: CATRSNEQFF. The J gene is TRBJ2-1, the V gene TRBV10-3, with TRBD2 as a possible D gene (6 bases). The CDR3 loop spans 10 amino acids. From germline, CDR1 is ENHRY and CDR2 SYGVKD.

Concerning this clonotype itself: The junction and the germline gene differ at one end; a read error may be behind it. The chain couples TRBV28 to TRBJ2-5; D is perhaps TRBD1 or TRBD2 (5 bases each). Germline V gene lookup returns CDR1 MDHEN and CDR2 SYDVKM. CDR3 length: 16 amino acids. Here the CDR3 DNA reads TGTGCGAGCAGTTTGGGGGAAGTAACGGTCCGGGGGACCCAGTACTTC. Its protein is CASSLGEVTVRGTQYF.

CDR3: CSASGKGSHEQFF. CDR3 in DNA: TGCAGCGCATCGGGCAAAGGGTCACATGAGCAGTTCTTC. V gene TRBV29-1 combines with J gene TRBJ2-1; no firm D call. The germline CDR1 and CDR2 sequences are SQVTM and ANQGSEA. V lost 7 bases to trimming and J lost 8 bases, with 18 bases between them. This CDR3 comprises 13 residues.

With respect to this clonotype: It may be a read error: a sequence one base away is much more abundant. V usage is TRBV4-1 and J usage is TRBJ2-7; D not resolved. Germline V gives CDR1 MGHRA, CDR2 YSYEKL. This CDR3 spans 15 amino acids. The CDR3 DNA is TGCGCCAGCAGCCCCAAGATTGTTAGCTCCTACGAGCTGTACTTC. Protein sequence: CASSPKIVSSYELYF.